This TCR beta chain is from a study of PD-L1 blockade in urothelial cancer. Using immunoSEQ multiplex PCR, the repertoire was profiled, and TCRdb retains in-frame clones only, with some absent. The sample holds more than 35,000 clones, roughly 78% seen once. The CDR3 consists of 14 residues. V shed 5 bases, J shed 6 bases, and the junction held 6 bases outside the gene matches. Germline assignment: CDR1 SGHNT and CDR2 YENEEA. The specimen comprised PBMCs, sampled around atezolizumab (anti-PD-L1) treatment. The rearrangement uses TRBV11-3 and TRBJ2-1, with 8 positions matching TRBD2. The origin of this receptor is a man aged 65 to 79 with urothelial cancer. As DNA, the CDR3 is TGTGCCAGCAGCAGCGGCGGGGGGTCCAATGAGCAGTTCTTC. Its protein product is CASSSGGGSNEQFF.